This is a list of T cell receptor beta chains from one sample in a study of blood T cells in healthy people across ages. TCRdb itself ran the 5' RACE reads through MiXCR, one entry per CDR3 protein. The table shows fewer than 700,000 distinct CDR3 sequences, with roughly 43% occurring only once. The sample comprised blood. These receptor sequences come from a man at least 80 years old in good health. Each CDR3 is given without its conserved first and last residue. Each record gives: V gene, J gene, CDR3 protein.

V: TRBV14
J: TRBJ2-5
CDR3: ASSPTLIAEETQY

V: TRBV30
J: TRBJ2-7
CDR3: AGNRISHEQY

V: TRBV5-1
J: TRBJ2-5
CDR3: ASSSGGTDQETQY

V: TRBV7-3
J: TRBJ2-1
CDR3: ASSLMGRPGSGRNNERLSGQF

V: TRBV2
J: TRBJ2-1
CDR3: ASSEVVGRGSSYNEQF

V: TRBV20-1
J: TRBJ2-1
CDR3: SARERLGPYNEQF

V: TRBV29-1
J: TRBJ2-4
CDR3: SVDQGEQY

V: TRBV9
J: TRBJ2-1
CDR3: ASSVVGAGGPTYNEQF

V: TRBV3-1
J: TRBJ2-7
CDR3: ASSHASGQNSQY

V: TRBV7-2
J: TRBJ2-7
CDR3: ASSLSGQHYEQY

V: TRBV3-1
J: TRBJ2-3
CDR3: ATSTSGESTDTQY

V: TRBV25-1
J: TRBJ1-2
CDR3: ASSGGADCT

V: TRBV5-6
J: TRBJ2-7
CDR3: ASSFSSGGLTYEQY

V: TRBV12-3/TRBV12-4
J: TRBJ2-7
CDR3: ASSRGQGRYEQY

V: TRBV11-3
J: TRBJ2-7
CDR3: ASSPREGPEPEQY

V: TRBV7-2
J: TRBJ2-7
CDR3: ASSFRDRGIYEQY

V: TRBV9
J: .
CDR3: ASSVDGSSYYEQY

V: TRBV3-1
J: TRBJ2-3
CDR3: ASSQNRPGDTQY

V: TRBV11-2
J: TRBJ2-6
CDR3: ASSPAGGRFSGANVLT

V: TRBV6-2/TRBV6-3
J: .
CDR3: ASSLGEVSYNEQY

V: TRBV20-1
J: TRBJ1-6
CDR3: SAQDRGSSYNSPLH

V: TRBV3-1
J: TRBJ2-3
CDR3: ASSSGLALRGTDTQY

V: TRBV24-1
J: .
CDR3: ATSQGYQETQF

V: TRBV12-5
J: TRBJ2-3
CDR3: ASGLAGISDTQY